This T cell receptor (beta chain) comes out of a study of blood T cell repertoires in COVID-19. The protocol was immunoSEQ multiplex PCR, while the TCRdb copy is restricted to in-frame clones and leaves out a portion. The repertoire includes some 220,000 clones, 75% to 90% of them detected once, and 3% to 4% sits in the top ten. CDR1 and CDR2 (germline): LGHDT, YNNKEL (reference sequence). V lost 4 bases and J lost 1, with 6 bases in between. The CDR3 extends over 13 amino acids. Study members were between about 18 and 95 years old and lived in roughly 24 US regions. The study assigned cohorts using participant-reported clinical history.

The genes are TRBV3-1 (or the pseudogene TRBV3-2) and TRBJ2-3; D may be TRBD1 (5 bases). This receptor was identified in a woman under 30 in a cohort exposed to, infected with or recovered from COVID-19 (not recorded which). Sequencing used PBMCs or T cells enriched from blood (not recorded which). CDR3 DNA sequence: TGTGCCAGCAGCCCGACAGGCACAGATACGCAGTATTTT. Its protein is CASSPTGTDTQYF.